Listed below are T cell receptor beta chains from one sample, sequenced in a study of cytotoxic CD8 clonotypes in ibrutinib-treated CLL. Profiling relied on immunoSEQ multiplex PCR, and the TCRdb table lists in-frame clones only, not all of them. The table lists more than 25,000 clones, around two thirds of them singletons. The specimen was PBMCs, collected after 24 months of ibrutinib treatment. These receptors were taken from a human donor with chronic lymphocytic leukemia. Each CDR3 is given with its conserved first and last residue. The order of the fields is V gene, clone size, D gene, CDR3 protein. D genes are given only for firm matches. Only some rows state a clone size, as once, few, many or a class for expanded clones.

v_call: TRBV5-1
clone_size: -
d_call: -
cdr3_aa: CASSLGPDGSTDTQYF

v_call: TRBV6-5
clone_size: -
d_call: -
cdr3_aa: CASSYGQGLYGYTF

v_call: TRBV11-2
clone_size: -
d_call: -
cdr3_aa: CASSPLAGSPYEQYF

v_call: TRBV7-9
clone_size: -
d_call: TRBD1
cdr3_aa: CASSKGQGPDTQYF

v_call: TRBV7-2
clone_size: -
d_call: TRBD2
cdr3_aa: CASSSTSGGISSYEQYF

v_call: TRBV5-6
clone_size: -
d_call: -
cdr3_aa: CASIRRGSYEQYF

v_call: TRBV7-3
clone_size: -
d_call: -
cdr3_aa: CASSRDGGYEQYF

v_call: TRBV4-1
clone_size: -
d_call: TRBD1
cdr3_aa: CASSQVFSPLRGQGRVGAFF

v_call: TRBV18
clone_size: -
d_call: TRBD2
cdr3_aa: CASSPPVSSGGLSTYNEQFF

v_call: TRBV5-4
clone_size: -
d_call: TRBD1
cdr3_aa: CASSLSAGQVSTDTQYF

v_call: TRBV10-1
clone_size: -
d_call: TRBD1
cdr3_aa: CASSDRVNTGELFF

v_call: TRBV29-1
clone_size: -
d_call: -
cdr3_aa: CSVDQGKAFF

v_call: TRBV6-5
clone_size: once
d_call: TRBD1
cdr3_aa: CASRTGEIYIQPQHF

v_call: TRBV7-9
clone_size: -
d_call: -
cdr3_aa: CASSRTGTLNEKLFF

v_call: TRBV4-3
clone_size: -
d_call: -
cdr3_aa: CASSQDLPWRGELFF

v_call: TRBV9
clone_size: -
d_call: TRBD1
cdr3_aa: CASSPMTGGAGQPQHF

v_call: TRBV12-2
clone_size: few
d_call: -
cdr3_aa: CASRSTKGQGGRAFF

v_call: TRBV11-3
clone_size: -
d_call: -
cdr3_aa: CASSLTGELFF

v_call: TRBV7-9
clone_size: few
d_call: -
cdr3_aa: CASSLALSWDTGELFF

v_call: TRBV5-1
clone_size: many
d_call: TRBD1
cdr3_aa: CASSTPGTGVEQYF

v_call: TRBV6-5
clone_size: -
d_call: -
cdr3_aa: CASSDWGFSDTQYF

v_call: TRBV6-6
clone_size: -
d_call: -
cdr3_aa: CASSYIRGPEAFF

v_call: TRBV11-1
clone_size: -
d_call: -
cdr3_aa: CASSLGGGGPQHF

v_call: TRBV20-1
clone_size: -
d_call: -
cdr3_aa: CSGVLVETQYF

v_call: TRBV5-6
clone_size: -
d_call: -
cdr3_aa: CASSTLQGLSYEQYF

v_call: TRBV2
clone_size: -
d_call: -
cdr3_aa: CASSDVTPRQPQHF

v_call: TRBV7-2
clone_size: once
d_call: -
cdr3_aa: CASSLAGGLLF

v_call: TRBV29-1
clone_size: -
d_call: -
cdr3_aa: CSVGGGTAYEQYF

v_call: TRBV9
clone_size: few
d_call: TRBD1
cdr3_aa: CASSVGTGGGSPLHF

v_call: TRBV28
clone_size: -
d_call: -
cdr3_aa: CASSLFTGEAFF

v_call: TRBV30
clone_size: few
d_call: TRBD1
cdr3_aa: CAWSGQGLNEKLFF

v_call: TRBV9
clone_size: many
d_call: -
cdr3_aa: CASSVSPGRQETQYF

v_call: TRBV6-5
clone_size: -
d_call: -
cdr3_aa: CASSGERGNSPLHF

v_call: TRBV30
clone_size: -
d_call: -
cdr3_aa: CAWDPRLAGELFF

v_call: TRBV6-6
clone_size: once
d_call: -
cdr3_aa: CASSYGAGASTDTQYF

v_call: TRBV9
clone_size: medium-sized
d_call: TRBD1
cdr3_aa: CASSGQGAYEQYF

v_call: TRBV29-1
clone_size: -
d_call: -
cdr3_aa: CSTQTGDEQFF

v_call: TRBV6-1
clone_size: -
d_call: -
cdr3_aa: CASRPQDSYEQYF

v_call: TRBV5-1
clone_size: once
d_call: -
cdr3_aa: CASSLTNTGELFF

v_call: TRBV6-5
clone_size: -
d_call: -
cdr3_aa: CAATRGGGQETQYF

v_call: TRBV5-4
clone_size: once
d_call: TRBD2
cdr3_aa: CASSISSGGGQETQYF

v_call: TRBV7-2
clone_size: -
d_call: -
cdr3_aa: CASSRVPETQYF

v_call: TRBV7-9
clone_size: -
d_call: TRBD1
cdr3_aa: CASSPRQGMVRIGNEKLFF

v_call: TRBV7-2
clone_size: -
d_call: -
cdr3_aa: CASSSVDALGNTQYF

v_call: TRBV19
clone_size: -
d_call: TRBD1
cdr3_aa: CASTSTGGIYEQYF

v_call: TRBV4-1
clone_size: -
d_call: -
cdr3_aa: CASSRRAFGELFF

v_call: TRBV7-3
clone_size: -
d_call: TRBD2
cdr3_aa: CASSLRGGATVLEQYF

v_call: TRBV7-8
clone_size: -
d_call: TRBD1
cdr3_aa: CASSSGQANEQFF

v_call: TRBV7-8
clone_size: -
d_call: -
cdr3_aa: CASSGRGLTLSTDTQYF

v_call: TRBV5-3
clone_size: -
d_call: -
cdr3_aa: CARSLDYFRVFLDQPQHF

v_call: TRBV2
clone_size: -
d_call: -
cdr3_aa: CASRRGEGESNQPQHF

v_call: TRBV28
clone_size: -
d_call: -
cdr3_aa: CASNRGGVFNYGYTF

v_call: TRBV4-2
clone_size: -
d_call: TRBD2
cdr3_aa: CASSQDPAGGLVTDTQYF

v_call: TRBV4-1
clone_size: few
d_call: -
cdr3_aa: CASSQDRAFSYNSPLHF

v_call: TRBV7-8
clone_size: few
d_call: TRBD2
cdr3_aa: CASSAGLAYQETQYF

v_call: TRBV29-1
clone_size: -
d_call: -
cdr3_aa: CSVVTGGTDQPQHF

v_call: TRBV7-8
clone_size: once
d_call: -
cdr3_aa: CASSSREGNEKLFF

v_call: TRBV7-6
clone_size: many
d_call: TRBD1
cdr3_aa: CASSAGQGQETQYF

v_call: TRBV5-8
clone_size: few
d_call: TRBD1
cdr3_aa: CASSPTGGLDTEAFF

v_call: TRBV11-2
clone_size: -
d_call: -
cdr3_aa: CASSLSFGAGTTSGNTIYF